The 10 T cell receptor beta chains given below trace back to one sample, sequenced in a study of early stage breast cancer tumors. Sequencing was performed with immunoSEQ multiplex PCR; in TCRdb, only in-frame clones are kept and a portion is missing. The table lists tens of thousands of clones, approximately 80% of them singletons. The sample consisted of blood. Source of these receptors: a person in their sixties with breast cancer.

The chain combines TRBV7-9 with TRBJ2-7, with 8 bases matching TRBD2. The length of the CDR3 is 14 residues. Per germline, CDR1 SEHNR and CDR2 FQNEAQ (reference sequence). The V segment lost 4 bases and the J segment 3 bases; nucleotides outside the gene matches: 5. CDR3 region: CASSSGTRVYEQYF. The CDR3 coding sequence is TGTGCCAGCAGCTCAGGGACTAGAGTCTACGAGCAGTACTTC.

The chain combines TRBV19 with TRBJ2-7; 9 bases are shared with TRBD1. This CDR3 has 14 residues. Germline values: CDR1 LNHDA, CDR2 SQIVND (reference sequence). V was clipped by 6 bases and J by 1 base; unmatched bases: 4. This CDR3 reads CASRRDRVSYEQYF. CDR3 nucleotide sequence: TGTGCCAGTAGGAGGGACAGGGTTTCCTACGAGCAGTACTTC. The whole variable domain, remainder taken from reference TRBV19 and TRBJ2-7, is DGGITQSPKYLFRKEGQNVTLSCEQNLNHDAMYWYRQDPGQGLRLIYYSQIVNDFQKGDIAEGYSVSREKKESFPLTVTSAQKNPTAFYLCASRRDRVSYEQYFGPGTRLTVT.

V usage is TRBV19 and J usage is TRBJ2-7; 10 positions match TRBD1. The germline gives CDR1 LNHDA, CDR2 SQIVND (reference sequence). With 4 bases clipped from V and 2 bases from J, the junction kept 5 bases outside the gene matches. This CDR3 is built from 15 residues. The CDR3 DNA is TGTGCCAGTAGTACCCGGACAGGGGGTGCCTACGAGCAGTACTTC. Its protein product is CASSTRTGGAYEQYF.

The chain has TRBV7-8 and TRBJ2-3; no reliable D call. CDR1 and CDR2 (germline): SGHVS, FQNEAQ. Trimming took 5 bases from V and 2 from J, leaving 5 bases between them. This CDR3 comprises 12 residues. The CDR3 here is CASSPYTDTQYF. The CDR3 nucleotides read TGTGCCAGCAGCCCCTACACAGATACGCAGTATTTT.

This clone was counted a few times. V and J are TRBV28 and TRBJ1-2; the D is unclear. Trimming took off 5 bases at V and 6 bases at J, with 13 bases between the two ends. CDR3 length: 13 amino acids. Germline V gives CDR1 MDHEN, CDR2 SYDVKM. The CDR3 DNA follows: TGTGCCAGCAGTCCGCCGGTGACGGATGGCTACACCTTC. Its translation: CASSPPVTDGYTF.

The chain is built from TRBV5-6 and TRBJ1-1, with D uncertain. V lost 4 bases, J lost 6 bases, and 10 bases lay in between. The germline V gene has CDR1 SGHDT and CDR2 YYEEEE. CDR3 length: 12 residues. CDR3 sequence (DNA): TGTGCCAGCAGCCGACGGAGGGCTGAAGCTTTCTTT. It translates to CASSRRRAEAFF.

This clone has a handful of counts. The rearrangement uses TRBV6-1 and TRBJ2-7; TRBD2 matches at 11 bases. V lost 4 bases and J lost 6; bases outside the gene matches: 8. Per germline, CDR1 MNHNS and CDR2 SASEGT. There are 15 residues in the CDR3. CDR3 sequence: CASSGALAGGSEQYF. DNA of the CDR3: TGTGCCAGCAGTGGAGCCTTAGCGGGAGGGAGCGAGCAGTACTTC.

The gene calls are TRBV19 and TRBJ1-2; tentative D call: TRBD1 (6 bases). This CDR3 contains 15 residues. CDR1 is LNHDA and CDR2 is SQIVND in the germline V gene (reference sequence). The germline V and J ends were trimmed by 5 bases and 4 bases, with 17 bases remaining between them. DNA of the CDR3: TGTGCCAGTAGTTTGCGACAGGAACGGGTCTATGGCTACACCTTC. Amino acids: CASSLRQERVYGYTF. Variable domain in full (rest from reference TRBV19 and TRBJ1-2): DGGITQSPKYLFRKEGQNVTLSCEQNLNHDAMYWYRQDPGQGLRLIYYSQIVNDFQKGDIAEGYSVSREKKESFPLTVTSAQKNPTAFYLCASSLRQERVYGYTFGSGTRLTVV.

The chain combines TRBV28 with TRBJ1-2; no reliable D call. CDR1 is MDHEN, CDR2 SYDVKM, per germline. The CDR3 length is 16 residues. The ends were cut back, 6 bases at V and 2 bases at J, with 19 bases in the middle. The CDR3 DNA is TGTGCCAGCAGACCCCCCCCTCCGGGGAAAAACTATGGCTACACCTTC. As protein: CASRPPPPGKNYGYTF.

The chain employs TRBV5-1 and TRBJ2-2; D perhaps matches TRBD1 (6 bases). Trimming shortened V by 1 base and J by 5 bases, and 12 bases separated the two germline ends. Germline CDR1 reads SGHRS; CDR2 reads YFSETQ. The CDR3 has 15 residues. The CDR3 bases are TGCGCCAGCAGCTTGACAGGGCCCTATACCGGGGAGCTGTTTTTT. Protein: CASSLTGPYTGELFF. Full variable domain (outside the CDR3, taken from reference TRBV5-1 and TRBJ2-2): KAGVTQTPRYLIKTRGQQVTLSCSPISGHRSVSWYQQTPGQGLQFLFEYFSETQRNKGNFPGRFSGRQFSNSRSEMNVSTLELGDSALYLCASSLTGPYTGELFFGEGSRLTVL.